This T cell receptor (beta chain) was obtained from a study of T cells in Graves' hyperthyroidism and ophthalmopathy. This CDR3 contains 16 residues. Germline CDR1 MNHNS, CDR2 SASEGT. V was shortened by 5 bases and J by 2 bases, with 19 bases between the two germline ends. Amplification targeted TCR beta CDR3 regions from RNA transcripts. RT-PCR in the first round (using the HTBI primer set) targeted the TCR CDR3. One entry per CDR3 protein, called by TCRdb with MiXCR from the multiplex PCR reads. This repertoire shows around 180,000 distinct CDR3 sequences, 17% found once; its top ten account for approximately 28%. This clonotype was seen at least ten times.

The sequence was obtained from a woman aged 45-65 years with Graves' hyperthyroidism. Sequencing was done on a sample of blood. The V call is TRBV6-1, the J call TRBJ2-7; D is possibly TRBD1 (5 bases). DNA of the CDR3: TGTGCCAGCAGTTTGACATCTTCGACAGTTGCCTACGAGCAGTACTTC. Protein sequence: CASSLTSSTVAYEQYF.